This is a list of T cell receptor beta chains from one sample in a study of blood T cell repertoires in COVID-19. Produced via immunoSEQ multiplex PCR; TCRdb's table is partial and in-frame only. The table shows some 140,000 clones, with around 88% occurring only once. The sequenced material came from peripheral blood. The receptors shown here come from a middle-aged man with active or convalescent COVID-19. Both conserved end residues are part of each CDR3. Each record gives: J gene, V gene, CDR3 protein.

J: TRBJ2-2; V: TRBV6-2/TRBV6-3; CDR3: CASSFQGAGTGELFF
J: TRBJ2-7; V: TRBV11-2; CDR3: CASSLGGNSYEQYF
J: TRBJ2-3; V: TRBV18; CDR3: CASSTGTGGSDTQYF
J: TRBJ1-6; V: TRBV6-4; CDR3: CASSDSSRGNSPLHF
J: TRBJ1-5; V: TRBV20-1; CDR3: CSASTGVSNQPQHF
J: TRBJ1-6; V: TRBV10-3; CDR3: CAISGSESPLHF
J: TRBJ2-7; V: TRBV7-2; CDR3: CASSPNPGTGYEQYF
J: TRBJ2-7; V: TRBV6-5; CDR3: CASSYSLQGVLHEQYF
J: TRBJ2-5; V: TRBV2; CDR3: CASSEAGGTSGETQYF
J: TRBJ2-1; V: TRBV5-1; CDR3: CASSLGRRDSYNEQFF
J: TRBJ2-7; V: TRBV21-1; CDR3: CASSLGGVGGEGEQYF
J: TRBJ1-6; V: TRBV29-1; CDR3: CSVRDRGYSPLHF
J: TRBJ2-7; V: TRBV11-2; CDR3: CASSLGGVGTYEQYF
J: TRBJ2-7; V: TRBV6-5; CDR3: CASSTQGAVYEQYF
J: TRBJ1-3; V: TRBV6-6; CDR3: CASSYSGTEGSTIYF
J: TRBJ1-5; V: TRBV25-1; CDR3: CASSESRATGSQPQHF
J: TRBJ2-7; V: TRBV28; CDR3: CASTETGLVYEQYF
J: TRBJ1-1; V: TRBV6-5; CDR3: CASKRGENTEAFF
J: TRBJ1-5; V: TRBV19; CDR3: CASTLGVGGNQPQHF
J: TRBJ2-5; V: TRBV14; CDR3: CASSRRDRVLVGETQYF
J: TRBJ1-5; V: TRBV2; CDR3: CASSDRGYLQPQHF
J: TRBJ2-1; V: TRBV4-2; CDR3: CASSPPGASSPGEQFF
J: TRBJ1-2; V: TRBV5-8; CDR3: CASSLEGRAYGYTF
J: TRBJ2-1; V: TRBV19; CDR3: CASRPNRARGQFF
J: TRBJ2-1; V: TRBV10-3; CDR3: CAIGLAGVVDEQFF
J: TRBJ1-2; V: TRBV5-6; CDR3: CASMAQGHYGYTF
J: TRBJ1-2; V: TRBV7-2; CDR3: CASSFLRTLNYGYTF
J: TRBJ2-2; V: TRBV29-1; CDR3: CSVVVGSVNTGELFF
J: TRBJ2-2; V: TRBV7-9; CDR3: CASSSLLAGTGELFF
J: TRBJ1-1; V: TRBV4-1; CDR3: CASSRSGQGDTEAFF
J: TRBJ2-3; V: TRBV6-5; CDR3: CASKDRTWGDTQYF
J: TRBJ1-2; V: TRBV6-5; CDR3: CASRGQINYGYTF
J: TRBJ2-7; V: TRBV3-1/TRBV3-2; CDR3: CASSQGTGDREQYF
J: TRBJ1-6; V: TRBV5-1; CDR3: CASSSVTGKNSPLHF
J: TRBJ1-1; V: TRBV18; CDR3: CASSPPAGYTEAFF
J: TRBJ1-3; V: TRBV19; CDR3: CASSIGSGNTIYF
J: TRBJ1-1; V: TRBV27; CDR3: CASRHRGTEAFF
J: TRBJ1-5; V: TRBV12-5; CDR3: CASGLVGQSNQPQHF
J: TRBJ1-1; V: TRBV28; CDR3: CASSLTGASEAFF
J: TRBJ2-5; V: TRBV2; CDR3: CASPGDRGLSLVETQYF
J: TRBJ1-1; V: TRBV4-1; CDR3: CASREGQANTEAFF
J: TRBJ2-2; V: TRBV5-1; CDR3: CASSHAGQSGELFF
J: TRBJ2-2; V: TRBV5-4; CDR3: CASSQLAGGGNTGELFF
J: TRBJ1-3; V: TRBV5-1; CDR3: CASSLQGTSGNTIYF
J: TRBJ1-2; V: TRBV10-3; CDR3: CAISPGTEGGYTF
J: TRBJ1-5; V: TRBV30; CDR3: CAWTSNRANQPQHF
J: TRBJ2-1; V: TRBV19; CDR3: CASSDGTSGVNEQFF
J: TRBJ2-7; V: TRBV5-6; CDR3: CASSLQGRAEQYF
J: TRBJ2-7; V: TRBV9; CDR3: CASSVASGGYEQYF
J: TRBJ2-7; V: TRBV9; CDR3: CASSGDRGEQYF
J: TRBJ2-7; V: TRBV6-6; CDR3: CASSYSRETQYF
J: TRBJ2-1; V: TRBV24-1; CDR3: CATSDPSGRVDNEQFF
J: TRBJ2-5; V: TRBV5-6; CDR3: CASSYVDRDRQETQYF
J: TRBJ2-5; V: TRBV2; CDR3: CASSDSETQYF
J: TRBJ2-7; V: TRBV28; CDR3: CASSASGRWSYEQYF
J: TRBJ2-5; V: TRBV2; CDR3: CASRRLAGGQGNEDQYF
J: TRBJ2-3; V: TRBV4-1; CDR3: CASSPPPGQGAGDTQYF
J: TRBJ2-1; V: TRBV5-4; CDR3: CASSLQRGGNEQFF
J: TRBJ1-1; V: TRBV19; CDR3: CASSAPGQGNTEAFF